A selection of T cell receptor beta chains follows, all from one sample in a study of Ad26.COV2.S vaccination and SARS-CoV-2 variants. The table came from immunoSEQ multiplex PCR; TCRdb's copy has only in-frame clones and leaves some out. The sample consists of hundreds of thousands of clones, more than 70% of them appearing once. Sequencing used peripheral blood, obtained in a trial of Ad26.COV2.S vaccine versus placebo. These receptors were collected from a person between 18 and 65 years old who received the Ad26.COV2.S COVID-19 vaccine or a placebo. Each CDR3 is given with its conserved first and last residue. The D gene is left open where the match is weak. Clone size is shown for a subset of rows, as once, few, many or a class of expanded clone.

V gene,CDR3 length,clone size,D gene,J gene,CDR3 DNA,CDR3 protein
TRBV19,14,-,-,TRBJ2-2,TGTGCCAGTAGTCCCACCCTCGGTACCGGGGAGCTGTTTTTT,CASSPTLGTGELFF
TRBV19,15,-,TRBD2,TRBJ2-1,TGTGCCAGTAGTATCTCTAGCGGGGAGTTCAATGAGCAGTTCTTC,CASSISSGEFNEQFF
TRBV6-6,16,-,TRBD2,TRBJ2-2,TGTGCCAGCAGTTACTCTAGCGGGGGTAACACCGGGGAGCTGTTTTTT,CASSYSSGGNTGELFF
TRBV3-1/TRBV3-2,18,-,-,TRBJ2-1,TGTGCCAGCAGCCACCACCGGGCAGGAGAAGGTTACAGCAATGAGCAGTTCTTC,CASSHHRAGEGYSNEQFF
TRBV3-1/TRBV3-2,14,-,-,TRBJ1-6,TGTGCCAGCAGCCCCGGGTTCTATAATTCACCCCTCCACTTT,CASSPGFYNSPLHF
TRBV10-3,15,once,-,TRBJ1-1,TGTGCCATCAGCCTGGCCAGCCCGGGTTTGGCTGAAGCTTTCTTT,CAISLASPGLAEAFF
TRBV5-5,13,-,-,TRBJ2-2,TGTGCCAGCAGCTTCAGGGGAGCCGGGGAGCTGTTTTTT,CASSFRGAGELFF
TRBV10-3,15,-,TRBD1,TRBJ2-1,TGTGCCATCAGTGACTGGACAGGGGGTTACAATGAGCAGTTCTTC,CAISDWTGGYNEQFF
TRBV7-3,14,-,-,TRBJ2-3,TGTGCCAGCAGCTTATCCAGGAGCACAGATACGCAGTATTTT,CASSLSRSTDTQYF
TRBV19,14,-,-,TRBJ2-1,TGTGCCAGTAGCAGACGGCAGCCCTACAATGAGCAGTTCTTC,CASSRRQPYNEQFF
TRBV6-5,15,-,-,TRBJ1-2,TGTGCCAGCAACAATCAGAGGGGGAGTCACTATGGCTACACCTTC,CASNNQRGSHYGYTF
TRBV10-2,15,-,-,TRBJ1-6,TGCGCCAGCAGTGAAGGGCAGCCTTATAATTCACCCCTCCACTTT,CASSEGQPYNSPLHF
TRBV30,12,-,-,TRBJ2-7,TGTGCCTGGAAGGGAACCGGCTACGAGCAGTACTTC,CAWKGTGYEQYF
TRBV19,15,-,TRBD1,TRBJ1-2,TGTGCCAGTTCTCTTGCCGGGACAGTGAACTATGGCTACACCTTC,CASSLAGTVNYGYTF
TRBV12-3/TRBV12-4,13,-,-,TRBJ1-1,TGTGCCAGCAGACGAAAGAGGTCGACTGAAGCTTTCTTT,CASRRKRSTEAFF
TRBV30,11,-,-,TRBJ1-1,TGTGCCTGGATCCGGGTAACTGAAGCTTTCTTT,CAWIRVTEAFF
TRBV5-1,12,-,-,TRBJ1-2,TGCGCCAGCAGTGCTCAGTTCTATGGCTACACCTTC,CASSAQFYGYTF
TRBV10-3,13,-,-,TRBJ2-7,TGTGCCATCAGTGAGAGGTGGGTCAACGAGCAGTACTTC,CAISERWVNEQYF
TRBV9,13,few,-,TRBJ2-7,TGTGCCAGCAGCGTAGCTGCACACCTAAAGCAGTACTTC,CASSVAAHLKQYF
TRBV5-4,15,once,TRBD1,TRBJ2-3,TGTGCCAGCTCACCTAACAGGGGGAACGGGGATACGCAGTATTTT,CASSPNRGNGDTQYF
TRBV6-2/TRBV6-3,15,-,TRBD2,TRBJ2-1,TGTGCCAGCAGTCCCGCTAGCGGGATAAGCAATGAGCAGTTCTTC,CASSPASGISNEQFF
TRBV6-5,11,-,-,TRBJ2-3,TGTGCCAGCAGACGCGGCGATACGCAGTATTTT,CASRRGDTQYF
TRBV5-6,16,-,TRBD2,TRBJ2-5,TGTGCCAGCAGCTCGGGGGGGCTAGTAAGACAAGAGACCCAGTACTTC,CASSSGGLVRQETQYF
TRBV29-1,12,once,-,TRBJ2-1,TGCAGCGTCCTAATTCGATACAATGAGCAGTTCTTC,CSVLIRYNEQFF
TRBV5-1,14,-,-,TRBJ2-1,TGCGCCAGCAGCTTAGACCACGACCGGGATGAGCAGTTCTTC,CASSLDHDRDEQFF
TRBV7-2,15,few,-,TRBJ2-7,TGTGCCAGCAGCCCGTCCCCACTGGGGGAAAACGAGCAGTACTTC,CASSPSPLGENEQYF
TRBV6-5,14,-,-,TRBJ2-7,TGTGCCAGCAGCTCCGACTCGGCAGCCTACGAGCAGTACTTC,CASSSDSAAYEQYF
TRBV7-9,14,-,-,TRBJ2-2,TGTGCCAGCAGCTTAGTCGGGGCCGCCGGGGAGCTGTTTTTT,CASSLVGAAGELFF
TRBV5-4,13,-,-,TRBJ1-2,TGTGCCAGCAGCTCACAGGGCAACTATGGCTACACCTTC,CASSSQGNYGYTF
TRBV6-2/TRBV6-3,14,-,-,TRBJ1-1,TGTGCCAGCAGTTACTCGGCAGGGTTCACTGAAGCTTTCTTT,CASSYSAGFTEAFF
TRBV5-5,12,-,-,TRBJ1-6,TGTGCCAGCAGACAGAACAATTCACCCCTCCACTTT,CASRQNNSPLHF
TRBV5-4,17,few,-,TRBJ2-6,TGTGCCAGCAGCTTGGGCGGGGCAAGCTCTGGGGCCAACGTCCTGACTTTC,CASSLGGASSGANVLTF
TRBV29-1,11,-,-,TRBJ1-1,TGCAGCGTTGAAAATTTGGGCGAAGCTTTCTTT,CSVENLGEAFF
TRBV27,17,-,TRBD1,TRBJ1-6,TGTGCCAGCAGTATTCTTCCGGGACAGGGGCAAAATTCACCCCTCCACTTT,CASSILPGQGQNSPLHF
TRBV6-6,16,-,-,TRBJ1-5,TGTGCCAGCAGAATACCTGGACAGAATAGCAATCAGCCCCAGCATTTT,CASRIPGQNSNQPQHF
TRBV24-1,15,-,TRBD1,TRBJ2-2,TGTGCCACCAGTGACCCCGACAGGGGGGCCGGGGAGCTGTTTTTT,CATSDPDRGAGELFF
TRBV7-8,13,-,-,TRBJ1-2,TGTGCCAGCAGCCCCACAGGGACCTATGGCTACACCTTC,CASSPTGTYGYTF
TRBV10-3,19,-,TRBD1,TRBJ2-2,TGTGCCATCAGTCAAAATCGGGACAGTCCTTCTATCGGCACCGGGGAGCTGTTTTTT,CAISQNRDSPSIGTGELFF
TRBV6-5,14,-,TRBD1,TRBJ1-3,TGTGCCAGCGGATCGACAGGGCCTGGAAACACCATATATTTT,CASGSTGPGNTIYF
TRBV10-3,12,-,TRBD2,TRBJ2-5,TGTGCCACCTCAGCGGGAGTGGAGACCCAGTACTTC,CATSAGVETQYF
TRBV12-3/TRBV12-4,13,-,-,TRBJ2-5,TGTGCCAGCAGTTTTTGGGGACAAGAGACCCAGTACTTC,CASSFWGQETQYF
TRBV18,12,-,TRBD2,TRBJ2-7,TGTGCCAGCTCACCAGACCGGGAGGGCCAGTACTTC,CASSPDREGQYF
TRBV3-1/TRBV3-2,14,-,-,TRBJ1-5,TGTGCCAGCAGCGACTCGGGGTCGGGGCAGCCCCAGCATTTT,CASSDSGSGQPQHF
TRBV7-2,14,-,-,TRBJ2-5,TGTGCCAGCAGCTCAGGGGACTCCTTAGGGACCCAGTACTTC,CASSSGDSLGTQYF
TRBV5-5,13,-,-,TRBJ1-1,TGTGCCAGCAGCTTAGGGGTTAACACTGAAGCTTTCTTT,CASSLGVNTEAFF
TRBV9,13,-,-,TRBJ2-5,TGTGCCAGCAGCGTACGCCTCCGGGAGACCCAGTACTTC,CASSVRLRETQYF